This T cell receptor beta chain was observed in a study of shared clonotypes between healthy human individuals. Study results and caveats: Depth of sequencing was expected to influence donor clonotype sharing.

With regard to this clone: Its cognate antigen is unknown.

Clones were read by immunoSEQ multiplex PCR, and TCRdb kept only the in-frame ones, dropping some. This table holds a few million clones, 90% to 95% found once. The CDR3 covers 16 residues. Germline-derived CDR1 and CDR2 are SGHNT and YYREEE (reference sequence). The ends were cut back, 3 bases at V and 5 bases at J, with 20 bases in the middle. The chain employs TRBV5-4 and TRBJ2-5; a possible D gene is TRBD2 (8 bases). This clonotype originated in a man between 18 and 35 years old in good health. Sequencing was done on a sample of naive CD4+ T cells sorted from blood. The subset denotes: CD45RA+ positively selected. CDR3 protein: CASSSGGTALRETQYF. The CDR3 nucleotides read TGTGCCAGCAGCTCGGGGGGGACAGCTTTACGGGAGACCCAGTACTTC.